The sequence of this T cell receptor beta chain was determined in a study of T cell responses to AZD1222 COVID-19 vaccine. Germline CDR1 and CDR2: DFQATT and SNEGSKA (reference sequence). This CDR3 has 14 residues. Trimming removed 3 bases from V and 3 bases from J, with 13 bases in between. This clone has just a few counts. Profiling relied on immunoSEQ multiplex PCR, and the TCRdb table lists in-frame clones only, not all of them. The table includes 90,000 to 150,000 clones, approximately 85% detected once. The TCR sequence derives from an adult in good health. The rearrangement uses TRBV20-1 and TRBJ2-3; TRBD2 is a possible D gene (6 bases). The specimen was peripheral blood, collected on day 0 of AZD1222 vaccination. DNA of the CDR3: TGCAGTGCTAGTAAGGACCGGGGGACAGATACGCAGTATTTT. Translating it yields CSASKDRGTDTQYF.